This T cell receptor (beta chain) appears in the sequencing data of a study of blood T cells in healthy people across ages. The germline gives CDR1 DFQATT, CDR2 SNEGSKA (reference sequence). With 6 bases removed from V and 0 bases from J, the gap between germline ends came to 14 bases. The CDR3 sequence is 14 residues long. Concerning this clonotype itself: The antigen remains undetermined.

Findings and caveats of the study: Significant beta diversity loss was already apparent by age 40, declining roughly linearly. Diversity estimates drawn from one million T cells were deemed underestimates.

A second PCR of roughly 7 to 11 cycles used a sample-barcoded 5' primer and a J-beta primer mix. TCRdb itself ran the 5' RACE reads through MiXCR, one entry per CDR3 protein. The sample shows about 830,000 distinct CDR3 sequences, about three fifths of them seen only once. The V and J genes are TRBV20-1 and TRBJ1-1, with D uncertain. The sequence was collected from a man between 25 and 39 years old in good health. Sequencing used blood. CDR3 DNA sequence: TGCAGTGCCAAGGCGGGCAGCCTGAACACTGAAGCTTTCTTT. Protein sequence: CSAKAGSLNTEAFF.